Below are 25 T cell receptor beta chains sequenced from a single sample in a study of blood T cell repertoires in COVID-19. Sequencing used immunoSEQ multiplex PCR; TCRdb keeps in-frame clones, though not all of them. The sample records roughly 120,000 clones, around 87% being singletons. The specimen sequenced was peripheral blood. These receptor sequences come from a woman between 45 and 60 years old with acute or convalescent COVID-19.

V and J are TRBV6-5 and TRBJ1-5; tentative D call: TRBD1 (5 bases). V was pared by 6 bases and J by 9 bases, with 15 bases between. Per the germline V gene, CDR1 is MNHEY and CDR2 is SVGAGI. The CDR3 is 13 residues long. CDR3 DNA: TGTGCCAGCAGGTTGGAGGGGATTTCGCCCCAGCATTTT. It yields the protein CASRLEGISPQHF.

This rearrangement joins TRBV11-3 to TRBJ1-4, with D perhaps TRBD1 (6 bases). The CDR3 contains 15 residues. Germline V gene sequence: CDR1 SGHNT, CDR2 YENEEA. V lost 5 bases, J lost 2 bases, and 12 bases lay in between. CDR3 nucleotide sequence: TGTGCCAGCAGCAAGACCAGGGGTACTAATGAAAAACTGTTTTTT. Translation: CASSKTRGTNEKLFF.

The V and J genes are TRBV12-3 or TRBV12-4 and TRBJ1-1, with D hard to call. With 6 bases removed from V and 4 bases from J, the gap between germline ends came to 6 bases. CDR3 size: 11 residues. The CDR3 here is CASSRVTEAFF. CDR3 nucleotides: TGTGCCAGCAGCCGCGTCACTGAAGCTTTCTTT.

This rearrangement joins TRBV10-3 to TRBJ1-3, with TRBD1 matching over 7 bases. J was trimmed by 2 bases and V by 0 bases; bases with no gene match: 1. Germline V CDR1 and CDR2: ENHRY, SYGVKD. This CDR3 has 15 residues. The CDR3 spells CAISESTGTGNTIYF. The CDR3 region has the DNA TGTGCCATCAGTGAGTCGACAGGGACTGGAAACACCATATATTTT.

The rearrangement uses TRBV6-5 and TRBJ1-5; D is undetermined. CDR3 length equals 14 residues. Trimming left V 8 bases short and J 7 bases short, with 18 bases between. Per the germline V gene, CDR1 is MNHEY and CDR2 is SVGAGI. The DNA of the CDR3 is TGTGCCAGCGACTACATGAGGCTTGTACAGCCCCAGCATTTT. Its translation: CASDYMRLVQPQHF.

The chain employs TRBV7-2 and TRBJ2-1; TRBD2 matches 10 bases. Germline V lookup: CDR1 SGHTA, CDR2 FQGNSA. This CDR3 has 16 amino acids. V dropped 1 base and J dropped 9; count of bases not matched to a gene: 9. CDR3 sequence reads: CASSLGEYVAGGEQFF. CDR3 nucleotide sequence: TGTGCCAGCAGCTTAGGAGAGTACGTAGCGGGAGGTGAGCAGTTCTTC. The variable domain in full, with the rest retrieved from reference TRBV7-2 and TRBJ2-1, is GAGVSQSPSNKVTEKGKDVELRCDPISGHTALYWYRQSLGQGLEFLIYFQGNSAPDKSGLPSDRFSAERTGGSVSTLTIQRTQQEDSAVYLCASSLGEYVAGGEQFFGPGTRLTVL.

The chain combines TRBV9 with TRBJ2-2; D call uncertain. The CDR3 runs to 16 residues. Trimming pared 3 bases from V and 4 bases from J, leaving 16 bases between. Germline CDR1 SGDLS, CDR2 YYNGEE. The CDR3, as DNA: TGTGCCAGCAGCGACGCCCAAGCTCAACCCACCGGGGAGCTGTTTTTT. Translated, it gives CASSDAQAQPTGELFF.

This clone has a handful of counts. The gene calls are TRBV14 and TRBJ1-3; no clear D. This CDR3 comprises 15 residues. Germline V gene data show CDR1 as SGHDN and CDR2 as FVKESK. V lost 1 base and J lost 4, with 11 bases in between. This CDR3 reads CASSQATAVGNTIYF. The CDR3 region has the DNA TGTGCCAGCAGCCAAGCCACAGCGGTCGGAAACACCATATATTTT.

The table lists this clone with a count of one. The genes are TRBV11-2 and TRBJ2-5; D is uncertain. V gave up 3 bases and J gave up 4 bases, with 6 bases separating them. The CDR3 length is 12 residues. Germline values: CDR1 SGHAT, CDR2 FQNNGV. The CDR3 nucleotides read TGTGCCAGCAGCTTGTCATTAGAGACCCAGTACTTC. This codes for CASSLSLETQYF.

V is TRBV9 and J is TRBJ2-7; D perhaps matches TRBD1 (6 bases). The V and J ends lost 2 bases and 3 bases respectively, with 12 bases between them. Germline V lookup: CDR1 SGDLS, CDR2 YYNGEE. CDR3 length: 14 amino acids. CDR3 amino acids: CASSVGQLNYEQYF. In nucleotides, the CDR3 is TGTGCCAGCAGCGTTGGACAGCTAAACTACGAGCAGTACTTC.

The chain has TRBV11-2 and TRBJ1-4; D remains ambiguous. V lost 0 bases to trimming and J lost 3 bases, with 8 bases between them. The V gene's germline CDR1 is SGHAT and CDR2 FQNNGV. CDR3 length: 15 residues. CDR3 in DNA: TGTGCCAGCAGCTTAGACAGGTCGGCTAATGAAAAACTGTTTTTT. This codes for CASSLDRSANEKLFF.

The V gene is TRBV6-5, the J gene TRBJ2-1; 13 bases are shared with TRBD2. Trimming at V came to 6 bases and at J to 7 bases, leaving 6 bases not matched to a gene. Per the germline V gene, CDR1 is MNHEY and CDR2 is SVGAGI. This CDR3 is built from 15 residues. The CDR3 DNA sequence: TGTGCCAGCAGCGGACTAGCGGGGGTTCGGAATGAGCAGTTCTTC. Residues: CASSGLAGVRNEQFF.

This chain joins TRBV2 and TRBJ2-2; unclear D gene. This CDR3 has 12 residues. Between the trimmed V and J ends, which lost 5 bases and 3 bases, there was a span of 4 bases. From germline, CDR1 is SNHLY and CDR2 FYNNEI. CDR3 loop: CASSRDTGELFF. DNA of the CDR3: TGTGCCAGCAGTCGGGACACCGGGGAGCTGTTTTTT.

V usage is TRBV5-1 and J usage is TRBJ1-1, with 9 bases that match TRBD1. This CDR3 is built from 16 residues. CDR1 and CDR2 (germline): SGHRS, YFSETQ. V shed 5 bases, J shed 3 bases, and the junction held 11 bases outside the gene matches. The CDR3 protein is CASRTLTGGTDTEAFF. DNA of the CDR3: TGCGCCAGCAGAACCCTCACAGGGGGCACGGACACTGAAGCTTTCTTT.

The chain has TRBV3-1 (or the pseudogene TRBV3-2) and TRBJ2-2; maybe TRBD2 (5 bases). V was shortened by 0 bases and J by 0 bases, with 20 bases between the two germline ends. CDR3 length: 20 residues. Germline values: CDR1 LGHDT, CDR2 YNNKEL (reference sequence). The DNA for the CDR3 is TGTGCCAGCAGCCAAGATCCTCCCTCGGACCGGAGGCCGAACACCGGGGAGCTGTTTTTT. Its translation is CASSQDPPSDRRPNTGELFF.

The chain combines TRBV9 with TRBJ2-2; the match to TRBD2 covers 8 bases. There are 16 residues in the CDR3. J lost 7 bases, V lost 0 bases, and 8 bases had no gene match. Germline loops: CDR1 SGDLS, CDR2 YYNGEE. The CDR3 spells CASSVATGGQGGELFF. The CDR3 nucleotides read TGTGCCAGCAGCGTAGCTACGGGGGGGCAAGGCGGGGAGCTGTTTTTT. Complete variable domain (other parts from reference TRBV9 and TRBJ2-2): DSGVTQTPKHLITATGQRVTLRCSPRSGDLSVYWYQQSLDQGLQFLIQYYNGEERAKGNILERFSAQQFPDLHSELNLSSLELGDSALYFCASSVATGGQGGELFFGEGSRLTVL.

V and J are TRBV15 and TRBJ1-1; a weak D match, TRBD1 (6 bases). Germline loops: CDR1 LNHNV, CDR2 YYDKDF (reference sequence). The V and J ends lost 0 bases and 3 bases respectively, with 14 bases between them. This CDR3 is built from 16 residues. CDR3 sequence (DNA): TGTGCCACCAGCAGAGATGCGGGGGACATAGACACTGAAGCTTTCTTT. It is translated as CATSRDAGDIDTEAFF.

This clone showed up just a few times. J is TRBJ2-7 and V is TRBV3-1 (or the pseudogene TRBV3-2); 9 bases are a match to TRBD2. The CDR3 is 14 amino acids. V was pared by 4 bases and J by 5 bases, with 6 bases of the junction left unmatched. Germline lookup yields CDR1 LGHDT and CDR2 YNNKEL (reference sequence). This CDR3 is CASSLSGRIHEQYF. CDR3 DNA: TGTGCCAGCAGCCTAAGCGGGAGGATCCACGAGCAGTACTTC.

The rearrangement uses TRBV7-3 and TRBJ2-5; 10 bases align to TRBD1. The CDR3 is 14 amino acids. The junction had 8 bases not matched to a gene; V was cut back by 5 bases and J by 8 bases. CDR1 is SGHTA and CDR2 is FQGTGA in the germline V gene. The CDR3 nucleotides are TGTGCCAGCAGCCCCTACGGGACAGGGGAAACCCAGTACTTC. Its protein product is CASSPYGTGETQYF.

The chain recombines TRBV30 with TRBJ1-6; D is unclear. Per germline, CDR1 GTSNPN and CDR2 SVGIG (reference sequence). CDR3 size: 14 residues. Trimming left V 4 bases short and J 6 bases short, with 13 bases between. CDR3 coding DNA: TGTGCCTGGACCCACGGAGGTTTTAATTCACCCCTCCACTTT. Translation: CAWTHGGFNSPLHF.

The chain couples TRBV18 to TRBJ2-5; D gene uncertain. The CDR3 contains 13 residues. From germline, CDR1 is KGHSH and CDR2 LQKENI. The ends were cut back, 5 bases at V and 5 bases at J, with 12 bases in the middle. The CDR3 coding sequence is TGTGCCAGCTCAATCGGTAACGGGGAGACCCAGTACTTC. Protein sequence: CASSIGNGETQYF.

CDR3 in amino acids: CASSSEGLAGGPDTQYF. DNA for the CDR3: TGTGCCAGCAGTTCCGAAGGACTAGCGGGAGGCCCAGATACGCAGTATTTT. This chain connects TRBV27 to TRBJ2-3; 14 bases align to TRBD2. The germline CDR1 and CDR2 sequences are MNHEY and SMNVEV (reference sequence). V lost 4 bases and J lost 4; bases outside the gene matches: 7. The CDR3 extends over 17 amino acids.

As for this clone: The sample contains more than one DNA sequence encoding this CDR3. The J gene is TRBJ2-5, the V gene TRBV11-2; 7 bases align to TRBD1. Germline CDR1 is SGHAT and CDR2 is FQNNGV. The CDR3 runs 14 residues. After removal of 5 bases from V and 1 base from J, the junction contained 4 bases not matched to a gene. The CDR3 loop is CASSRRDSQETQYF. The CDR3 nucleotides read TGTGCCAGCAGCCGACGGGACAGCCAAGAGACCCAGTACTTC.

The genes are TRBV10-3 and TRBJ1-5; TRBD1 matches 9 bases. J lost 8 bases, V lost 5 bases, and 7 bases had no gene match. The germline V gene has CDR1 ENHRY and CDR2 SYGVKD. This CDR3 comprises 14 residues. CDR3 amino acids: CAISLGQGAEPQHF. In DNA, the CDR3 is TGTGCCATCAGTCTGGGACAGGGAGCAGAGCCCCAGCATTTT.

The chain recombines TRBV9 with TRBJ2-3; D is perhaps TRBD2 (5 bases). CDR1 is SGDLS and CDR2 is YYNGEE in the germline V gene. The CDR3 loop spans 14 amino acids. The ends were cut back, 4 bases at V and 4 bases at J, with 13 bases in the middle. In DNA form, the CDR3 reads TGTGCCAGCAGCACTCTACTAGATCCAGATACGCAGTATTTT. Translation gives CASSTLLDPDTQYF.